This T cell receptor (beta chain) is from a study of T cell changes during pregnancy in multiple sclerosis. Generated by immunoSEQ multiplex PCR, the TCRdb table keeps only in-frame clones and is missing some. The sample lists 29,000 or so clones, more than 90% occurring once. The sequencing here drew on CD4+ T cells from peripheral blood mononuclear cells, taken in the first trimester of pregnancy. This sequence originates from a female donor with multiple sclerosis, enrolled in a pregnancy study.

CDR3 coding DNA: TGTGCCAGCAGCCGGGGGTACGAAGGGATATTCACTGAAGCTTTCTTT. Amino acids: CASSRGYEGIFTEAFF. The chain couples TRBV7-8 to TRBJ1-1; D may be TRBD1 (5 bases). The CDR3 consists of 16 residues. Trimming took 5 bases from V and 4 from J, leaving 20 bases between them. Germline V gene data show CDR1 as SGHVS and CDR2 as FQNEAQ.